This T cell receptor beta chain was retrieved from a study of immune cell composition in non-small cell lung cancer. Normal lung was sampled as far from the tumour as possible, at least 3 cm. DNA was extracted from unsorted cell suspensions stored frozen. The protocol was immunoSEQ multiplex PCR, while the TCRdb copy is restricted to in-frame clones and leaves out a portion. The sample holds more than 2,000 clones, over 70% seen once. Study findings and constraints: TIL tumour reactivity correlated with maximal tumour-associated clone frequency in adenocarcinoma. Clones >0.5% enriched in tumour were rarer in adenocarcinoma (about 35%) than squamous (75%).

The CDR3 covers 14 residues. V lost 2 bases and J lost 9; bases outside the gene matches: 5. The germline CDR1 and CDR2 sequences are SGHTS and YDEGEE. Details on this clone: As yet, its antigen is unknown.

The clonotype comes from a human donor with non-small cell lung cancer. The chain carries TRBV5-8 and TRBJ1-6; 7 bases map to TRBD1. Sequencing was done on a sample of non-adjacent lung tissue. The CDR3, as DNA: TGTGCCAGCAGCTTAGGGGGCACGGGTTCACCCCTCCACTTT. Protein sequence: CASSLGGTGSPLHF.